Below are 27 T cell receptor beta chains sequenced from a single sample in a study of blood T cell repertoires in COVID-19. Repertoires were generated with immunoSEQ multiplex PCR, while TCRdb's copy carries only in-frame clones and drops some. The sample records 100,000 to 150,000 clones, roughly 86% being singletons. The sample taken for sequencing was peripheral blood. These TCRs come from a woman in her 70s with COVID-19, enrolled during active disease.

The chain employs TRBV30 and TRBJ1-2; D unclear. Per the germline V gene, CDR1 is GTSNPN and CDR2 is SVGIG (reference sequence). Trimming removed 5 bases at V and 4 bases at J, with 8 bases between. CDR3 size: 11 residues. CDR3 sequence reads: CAWGLSYGYTF. The CDR3 DNA follows: TGTGCCTGGGGCCTCTCCTATGGCTACACCTTC.

Comments on this clone: This sample includes further DNA sequences coding for the same CDR3. V and J are TRBV24-1 and TRBJ1-2, with unresolved D. Trimming removed 1 base at V and 4 bases at J, with 6 bases between. Germline values: CDR1 KGHDR, CDR2 SFDVKD. This CDR3 spans 13 amino acids. The CDR3 DNA sequence: TGTGCCACCAGTGATTTCACGGGCTATGGCTACACCTTC. Protein sequence: CATSDFTGYGYTF.

This chain uses TRBV6-5 with TRBJ2-4; maybe TRBD2 (5 bases). CDR1 is MNHEY and CDR2 is SVGAGI in the germline V gene. The CDR3 extends over 14 amino acids. V was cut by 2 bases and J by 7 bases, with 12 bases left in between. The CDR3 reads CASSYRRVGNIQYF. The CDR3 region has the DNA TGTGCCAGCAGTTACCGGCGGGTGGGTAACATTCAGTACTTC.

The V gene is TRBV6-1, the J gene TRBJ1-2, with D perhaps TRBD1 (5 bases). V was shortened by 2 bases and J by 7 bases, with 14 bases between the two germline ends. There are 14 residues in the CDR3. The germline V gene encodes CDR1 MNHNS and CDR2 SASEGT. Here the CDR3 DNA reads TGTGCCAGCAGTGAATTTATAGGGGCTATTGGCTACACCTTC. It yields the protein CASSEFIGAIGYTF.

V is TRBV19 and J is TRBJ2-7; a weak D match, TRBD1 (5 bases). Trimming pared 1 base from V and 5 bases from J, leaving 18 bases between. Germline CDR1 reads LNHDA; CDR2 reads SQIVND (reference sequence). This CDR3 contains 16 residues. The CDR3 loop reads CASSIGARRGRDEQYF. As DNA, the CDR3 is TGTGCCAGTAGTATAGGTGCCAGAAGGGGAAGAGACGAGCAGTACTTC.

This chain joins TRBV25-1 and TRBJ2-3; tentative D call: TRBD1 (6 bases). This CDR3 has 13 residues. V was pared by 7 bases and J by 6 bases, with 14 bases between. Germline CDR1 MGHDK, CDR2 SYGVNS. The CDR3 sequence is CASIPQGFDTQYF. The CDR3 region has the DNA TGTGCCAGCATTCCTCAGGGGTTTGATACGCAGTATTTT.

This sequence joins TRBV7-2 and TRBJ2-1; 9 bases align to TRBD2. The V and J ends lost 4 bases and 10 bases, in that order; junction bases with no gene match: 11. Germline-derived CDR1 and CDR2 are SGHTA and FQGNSA. The CDR3 consists of 15 residues. The chain's CDR3 is CASSSRGGQVREQFF. CDR3 sequence (DNA): TGTGCCAGCAGCTCGCGGGGGGGGCAAGTGAGGGAGCAGTTCTTC.

The genes are TRBV15 and TRBJ1-2; D remains ambiguous. CDR3 length: 15 amino acids. Trimming took 0 bases from V and 8 from J, leaving 16 bases between them. Germline values: CDR1 LNHNV, CDR2 YYDKDF (reference sequence). Here the CDR3 reads CATSRDTESWRGYTF. For the CDR3, the DNA is TGTGCCACCAGCAGAGACACAGAGTCCTGGAGGGGCTACACCTTC. Full variable domain (outside the CDR3, taken from reference TRBV15 and TRBJ1-2): DAMVIQNPRYQVTQFGKPVTLSCSQTLNHNVMYWYQQKSSQAPKLLFHYYDKDFNNEADTPDNFQSRRPNTSFCFLDIRSPGLGDTAMYLCATSRDTESWRGYTFGSGTRLTVV.

The chain combines TRBV28 with TRBJ1-2, with 11 nucleotides matching TRBD1. The CDR3 loop spans 16 amino acids. From germline, CDR1 is MDHEN and CDR2 SYDVKM. V lost 8 bases, J lost 5 bases, and 13 bases stayed unmatched. The CDR3 reads CASLPGQGVRGYGYTF. CDR3 DNA sequence: TGTGCCAGCCTACCGGGACAGGGGGTCCGGGGTTATGGCTACACCTTC.

V is TRBV5-1 and J is TRBJ2-7; D is possibly TRBD2 (6 bases). The CDR3 is 15 amino acids. Trimming pared 0 bases from V and 3 bases from J, leaving 13 bases between. Germline V gene lookup returns CDR1 SGHRS and CDR2 YFSETQ. The CDR3 reads CASSLDPGVNYEQYF. Written as DNA, the CDR3 is TGCGCCAGCAGCTTGGATCCGGGGGTTAACTACGAGCAGTACTTC.

The J gene is TRBJ2-4, the V gene TRBV6-6; TRBD2 might be the D (5 bases). The CDR3 is 16 residues long. V was clipped by 0 bases and J by 5 bases, with 14 bases between them. Germline CDR1 MNHNY, CDR2 SVGAGI (reference sequence). CDR3 in amino acids: CASSYSKSFGENIQYF. CDR3 nucleotides: TGTGCCAGCAGTTACTCGAAATCCTTCGGGGAAAACATTCAGTACTTC.

The chain couples TRBV5-1 to TRBJ1-5; 9 bases line up with TRBD1. Trimming removed 4 bases from V and 3 bases from J; junction bases left unmatched: 5. The CDR3 runs to 15 residues. Germline CDR1 is SGHRS and CDR2 is YFSETQ. CDR3 nucleotides: TGCGCCAGCAGCCCCACAGGGGGCGACAATCAGCCCCAGCATTTT. It codes for CASSPTGGDNQPQHF.

The gene calls are TRBV2 and TRBJ1-6, with D possibly being TRBD1 (6 bases). From germline, CDR1 is SNHLY and CDR2 FYNNEI. The CDR3 is 14 amino acids. Trimming took off 2 bases at V and 9 bases at J, with 11 bases between the two ends. This CDR3 is CASSERGAGSPLHF. The CDR3 DNA follows: TGTGCCAGCAGTGAACGGGGGGCGGGTTCACCCCTCCACTTT. The full variable domain, rest sourced from reference TRBV2 and TRBJ1-6, is EPEVTQTPSHQVTQMGQEVILRCVPISNHLYFYWYRQILGQKVEFLVSFYNNEISEKSEIFDDQFSVERPDGSNFTLKIRSTKLEDSAMYFCASSERGAGSPLHFGNGTRLTVT.

This clone came up a few times. The V and J genes are TRBV29-1 and TRBJ2-3; 11 positions match TRBD2. Germline loops: CDR1 SQVTM, CDR2 ANQGSEA. V gave up 5 bases and J gave up 2 bases; unmatched junction bases: 3. This CDR3 contains 14 residues. CDR3 nucleotide sequence: TGCAGCGTTCCGACTAGCGGGGTCACAGATACGCAGTATTTT. Its translation: CSVPTSGVTDTQYF.

This clone was counted a few times. This sequence joins TRBV18 and TRBJ1-4; 7 bases line up with TRBD1. The J segment lost 0 bases and the V segment lost 2 bases, leaving 9 bases of the junction unmatched. CDR3 length: 18 amino acids. CDR1 KGHSH and CDR2 LQKENI come from the germline V gene. The CDR3 nucleotides are TGTGCCAGCTCACCATCGGGACAGCCTTTCGCAACTAATGAAAAACTGTTTTTT. The encoded protein is CASSPSGQPFATNEKLFF.

The rearrangement joins TRBV7-3 to TRBJ1-3; possible D gene TRBD1, 6 bases. Trimming removed 3 bases at V and 4 bases at J, with 10 bases between. Germline assignment: CDR1 SGHTA and CDR2 FQGTGA. CDR3 size: 14 residues. The CDR3 DNA reads TGTGCCAGCAGCTTGACAGGATCGGGAAACACCATATATTTT. Protein sequence: CASSLTGSGNTIYF.

The V and J genes are TRBV28 and TRBJ2-7, with 7 nucleotides matching TRBD1. This CDR3 contains 13 residues. V dropped 2 bases and J dropped 7; count of bases not matched to a gene: 5. Germline-derived CDR1 and CDR2 are MDHEN and SYDVKM. The CDR3 reads CASSLQGVGEQYF. In nucleotides, the CDR3 is TGTGCCAGCAGTTTACAGGGGGTGGGTGAGCAGTACTTC.

This chain connects TRBV18 to TRBJ2-5, with 8 nucleotides matching TRBD2. J gave up 2 bases and V 3 bases, and 8 bases lay outside the gene matches. CDR3 length: 16 amino acids. The germline CDR1 and CDR2 sequences are KGHSH and LQKENI. This CDR3 is CASSPEFRGGQETQYF. DNA for the CDR3: TGTGCCAGCTCACCTGAATTTCGCGGGGGGCAAGAGACCCAGTACTTC.

The chain is built from TRBV19 and TRBJ1-6, with 9 bases matching TRBD1. Germline CDR1 reads LNHDA; CDR2 reads SQIVND (reference sequence). V lost 4 bases to trimming and J lost 6 bases; unmatched junction nucleotides: 4. This CDR3 comprises 15 residues. CDR3 sequence reads: CASSTRQGGNSPLHF. The CDR3 DNA sequence: TGTGCCAGTAGTACAAGACAGGGGGGTAATTCACCCCTCCACTTT. Looking up the rest from reference TRBV19 and TRBJ1-6 gives the full variable domain: DGGITQSPKYLFRKEGQNVTLSCEQNLNHDAMYWYRQDPGQGLRLIYYSQIVNDFQKGDIAEGYSVSREKKESFPLTVTSAQKNPTAFYLCASSTRQGGNSPLHFGNGTRLTVT.

The chain couples TRBV7-2 to TRBJ1-3, with D maybe TRBD1 (6 bases). Per germline, CDR1 SGHTA and CDR2 FQGNSA. The CDR3 totals 16 residues. The V end was cut by 3 bases, the J end by 0 bases, with 12 bases between. The CDR3 loop reads CASSFGGLISGNTIYF. The CDR3 region has the DNA TGTGCCAGCAGCTTTGGGGGCTTAATCTCTGGAAACACCATATATTTT.

The genes are TRBV18 and TRBJ1-3, with unresolved D. Trimming removed 1 base from V and 1 base from J, with 14 bases in between. The CDR3 length is 17 residues. Germline-derived CDR1 and CDR2 are KGHSH and LQKENI. The CDR3 sequence: CASSPREAGLSGNTIYF. The CDR3 DNA follows: TGTGCCAGCTCACCACGGGAGGCAGGTCTTTCTGGAAACACCATATATTTT.

J is TRBJ1-3 and V is TRBV14; 8 bases match TRBD1. V trimming: 5 bases; J trimming: 0 bases; junction bases outside the gene matches: 12. The CDR3 runs 18 residues. The V gene's germline CDR1 is SGHDN and CDR2 FVKESK. The CDR3 nucleotides read TGTGCCAGCAGCGAGAGTTTGGGACAGGTCCTCTCTGGAAACACCATATATTTT. Its protein is CASSESLGQVLSGNTIYF.

The chain has TRBV15 and TRBJ2-2; TRBD1 aligns across 7 bases. This CDR3 has 16 amino acids. Germline CDR1 and CDR2: LNHNV and YYDKDF (reference sequence). V shed 0 bases and J 4 bases; nucleotides not matched to a gene: 5. CDR3 sequence reads: CATSREIAGGTGELFF. CDR3 bases: TGTGCCACCAGCAGAGAAATCGCAGGGGGCACCGGGGAGCTGTTTTTT. Using reference TRBV15 and TRBJ2-2 for the parts outside the CDR3, the full variable domain is DAMVIQNPRYQVTQFGKPVTLSCSQTLNHNVMYWYQQKSSQAPKLLFHYYDKDFNNEADTPDNFQSRRPNTSFCFLDIRSPGLGDTAMYLCATSREIAGGTGELFFGEGSRLTVL.

This chain connects TRBV9 to TRBJ1-3; possibly TRBD1 for D (5 bases). The ends were cut back, 0 bases at V and 9 bases at J, with 10 bases in the middle. CDR1 and CDR2 from the germline V gene are SGDLS and YYNGEE. CDR3 length equals 13 residues. CDR3 loop: CASSVEAGGTIYF. The CDR3 region has the DNA TGTGCCAGCAGCGTAGAGGCGGGGGGCACCATATATTTT.

The chain recombines TRBV27 with TRBJ1-2, with TRBD1 matching 9 bases. There are 13 residues in the CDR3. Germline assignment: CDR1 MNHEY and CDR2 SMNVEV (reference sequence). The V and J ends lost 3 bases and 5 bases, in that order; junction bases with no gene match: 1. Here the CDR3 reads CASSLGQGYGYTF. CDR3 nucleotides: TGTGCCAGCAGTTTGGGACAGGGATATGGCTACACCTTC.

This rearrangement joins TRBV30 to TRBJ2-5, with 12 bases aligning to TRBD2. The germline V gene has CDR1 GTSNPN and CDR2 SVGIG (reference sequence). This CDR3 is built from 14 residues. V shed 5 bases, J shed 7 bases, and the junction held 8 bases outside the gene matches. CDR3 amino acids: CAWQTSGGSGTQYF. The DNA for the CDR3 is TGTGCCTGGCAGACTAGCGGGGGTTCGGGGACCCAGTACTTC.

The chain employs TRBV27 and TRBJ2-7; TRBD2 matches 10 bases. Per the germline V gene, CDR1 is MNHEY and CDR2 is SMNVEV (reference sequence). The CDR3 covers 14 residues. J was trimmed by 6 bases and V by 5 bases; bases with no gene match: 7. DNA of the CDR3: TGTGCCAGCAGTCCGGGACTAGCGTTGGGCGAGCAGTACTTC. This encodes CASSPGLALGEQYF.